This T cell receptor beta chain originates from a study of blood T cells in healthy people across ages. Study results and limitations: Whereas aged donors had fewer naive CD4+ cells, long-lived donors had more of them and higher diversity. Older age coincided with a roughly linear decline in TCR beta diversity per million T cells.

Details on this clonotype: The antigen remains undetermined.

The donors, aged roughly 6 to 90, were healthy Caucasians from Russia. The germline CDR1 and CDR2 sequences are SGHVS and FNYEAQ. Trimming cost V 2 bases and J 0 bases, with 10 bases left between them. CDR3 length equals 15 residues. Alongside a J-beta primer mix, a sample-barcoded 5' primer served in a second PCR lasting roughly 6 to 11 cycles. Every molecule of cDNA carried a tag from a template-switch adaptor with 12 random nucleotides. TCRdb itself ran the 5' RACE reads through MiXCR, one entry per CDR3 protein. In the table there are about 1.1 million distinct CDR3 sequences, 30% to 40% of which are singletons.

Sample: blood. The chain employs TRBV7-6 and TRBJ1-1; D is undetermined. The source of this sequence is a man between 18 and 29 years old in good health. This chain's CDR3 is CASSLTQRMNTEAFF. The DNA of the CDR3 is TGTGCCAGCAGCTTAACACAGCGCATGAACACTGAAGCTTTCTTT.